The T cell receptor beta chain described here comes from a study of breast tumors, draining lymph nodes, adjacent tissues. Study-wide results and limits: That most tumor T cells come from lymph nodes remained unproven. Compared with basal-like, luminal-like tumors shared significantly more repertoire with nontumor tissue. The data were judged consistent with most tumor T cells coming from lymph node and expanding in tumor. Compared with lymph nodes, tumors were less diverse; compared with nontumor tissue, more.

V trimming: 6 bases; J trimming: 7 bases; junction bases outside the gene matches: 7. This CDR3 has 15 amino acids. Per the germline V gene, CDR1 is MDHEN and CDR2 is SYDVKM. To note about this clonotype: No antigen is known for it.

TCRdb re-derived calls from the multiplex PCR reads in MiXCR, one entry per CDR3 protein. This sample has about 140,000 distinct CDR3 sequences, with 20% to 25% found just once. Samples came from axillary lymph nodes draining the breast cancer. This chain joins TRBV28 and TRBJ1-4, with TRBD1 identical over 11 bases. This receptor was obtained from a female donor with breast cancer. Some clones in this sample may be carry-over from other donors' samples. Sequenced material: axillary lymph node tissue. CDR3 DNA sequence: TGTGCCAGCAGCATAACCGGGACAGGGGGTGAAAAACTGTTTTTT. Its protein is CASSITGTGGEKLFF. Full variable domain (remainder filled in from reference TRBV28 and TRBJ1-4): DVKVTQSSRYLVKRTGEKVFLECVQDMDHENMFWYRQDPGLGLRLIYFSYDVKMKEKGDIPEGYSVSREKKERFSLILESASTNQTSMYLCASSITGTGGEKLFFGSGTQLSVL.